Shown below are 14 T cell receptor beta chains from a single sample sequenced in a study of blood T cell repertoires in COVID-19. Sequencing was performed with immunoSEQ multiplex PCR; in TCRdb, only in-frame clones are kept and a portion is missing. Of 80,000 to 100,000 clones in the sample, under 90% were seen once. The sample comprised peripheral blood. The receptors come from a human donor with active COVID-19. The donor label of this sample is uncertain.

The gene calls are TRBV3-1 (or the pseudogene TRBV3-2) and TRBJ1-5; D remains ambiguous. V lost 0 bases, J lost 14 bases, and 11 bases lay in between. The CDR3 loop spans 12 amino acids. Germline loops: CDR1 LGHDT, CDR2 YNNKEL (reference sequence). The CDR3 DNA follows: TGTGCCAGCAGCCAAGATTCCCGGGTAAAGCATTTT. It codes for CASSQDSRVKHF.

The chain couples TRBV5-4 to TRBJ2-1; 14 bases are a match to TRBD2. CDR3 length equals 18 residues. Germline lookup yields CDR1 SGHNT and CDR2 YYREEE (reference sequence). Unmatched junction bases numbered 11, after V lost 4 bases and J lost 5 bases. The CDR3 nucleotides read TGTGCCAGCAGCCGAGGACTAGCGGGGGGTTACAGGAACAATGAGCAGTTCTTC. It codes for CASSRGLAGGYRNNEQFF.

The chain uses TRBV7-9 and TRBJ2-6; the D gene is possibly TRBD2 (5 bases). CDR3 length equals 16 residues. Trimming took off 1 base at V and 0 bases at J, with 7 bases between the two ends. Germline-derived CDR1 and CDR2 are SEHNR and FQNEAQ (reference sequence). Here the CDR3 reads CASSLGGGSGANVLTF. In DNA, the CDR3 is TGTGCCAGCAGCTTAGGAGGAGGCTCTGGGGCCAACGTCCTGACTTTC.

The CDR3 is CAESRGLDTGELFF. The DNA of the CDR3 is TGTGCCGAGAGCAGAGGCTTGGACACCGGGGAGCTGTTTTTT. V gene TRBV6-5 combines with J gene TRBJ2-2; the D is unclear. Germline V gives CDR1 MNHEY, CDR2 SVGAGI. The V end lost 11 bases, the J end lost 3 bases, and 16 bases lay between the germline ends. This CDR3 is 14 amino acids long.

This clone was seen a few times. The chain employs TRBV6-4 and TRBJ2-3, with 9 bases aligning to TRBD2. The CDR3 totals 15 residues. The V and J ends lost 6 bases and 2 bases, in that order; junction bases with no gene match: 6. Germline assignment: CDR1 MRHNA and CDR2 SNTAGT. The chain's CDR3 is CASSYAGGTTDTQYF. The CDR3, as DNA: TGTGCCAGCAGCTATGCGGGGGGGACCACAGATACGCAGTATTTT.

This clone was seen only once. The DNA of the CDR3 is TGCGCCAGCGAGCGGGGGAGCGGCACTGAAGCTTTCTTT. Translating gives CASERGSGTEAFF. The chain combines TRBV4-1 with TRBJ1-1, with D possibly being TRBD1 (5 bases). Deletions cut 8 bases from V and 4 bases from J, with 14 bases between. This CDR3 comprises 13 residues. Germline lookup yields CDR1 MGHRA and CDR2 YSYEKL.

This chain connects TRBV15 to TRBJ1-4; D is perhaps TRBD1 (5 bases). Trimming removed 4 bases at V and 6 bases at J, with 9 bases between. Germline CDR1 and CDR2: LNHNV and YYDKDF (reference sequence). This CDR3 spans 13 amino acids. CDR3 coding DNA: TGTGCCACCAGCACACTGGGGCATGAAAAACTGTTTTTT. This gives the protein CATSTLGHEKLFF.

The chain uses TRBV25-1 and TRBJ1-4; D unresolved. CDR1 is MGHDK, CDR2 SYGVNS, per germline. With 4 bases removed from V and 5 bases from J, the gap between germline ends came to 14 bases. The CDR3 sequence is 15 residues long. The CDR3 DNA is TGTGCCAGCAGTGCGGGTGGTGTTTTCAATGAAAAACTGTTTTTT. Translated, it gives CASSAGGVFNEKLFF.

This rearrangement joins TRBV6-5 to TRBJ1-5; the D is unclear. The V end lost 6 bases, the J end lost 2 bases, and 8 bases lay between the germline ends. From germline, CDR1 is MNHEY and CDR2 SVGAGI. The CDR3 is 13 residues long. As DNA, the CDR3 is TGTGCCAGCAGACCCCTAGGCAATCAGCCCCAGCATTTT. Translation gives CASRPLGNQPQHF.

The gene calls are TRBV27 and TRBJ2-7; D is perhaps TRBD1 (5 bases). The germline V gene has CDR1 MNHEY and CDR2 SMNVEV (reference sequence). CDR3 size: 13 residues. The ends were cut back, 2 bases at V and 4 bases at J, with 9 bases in the middle. CDR3 nucleotides: TGTGCCAGCAGTTTAAGGGGTCTTTACGAGCAGTACTTC. This codes for CASSLRGLYEQYF.

V and J are TRBV19 and TRBJ2-7; TRBD2 aligns across 9 bases. After removal of 1 base from V and 4 bases from J, the junction contained 5 bases not matched to a gene. CDR3 length: 15 amino acids. The V gene's germline CDR1 is LNHDA and CDR2 SQIVND (reference sequence). Written as DNA, the CDR3 is TGTGCCAGTAGTATAGGAAGCGGGGGGATTTACGAGCAGTACTTC. It translates to CASSIGSGGIYEQYF.

In DNA, the CDR3 is TGTGCCAGCAGTCTCCGGGTAGCGGGGGGTATAAACATTCAGTACTTC. This sequence encodes CASSLRVAGGINIQYF. The rearrangement joins TRBV27 to TRBJ2-4; TRBD2 aligns across 10 bases. Germline assignment: CDR1 MNHEY and CDR2 SMNVEV (reference sequence). Trimming at V came to 5 bases and at J to 6 bases, leaving 10 bases not matched to a gene. This CDR3 has 16 residues.

V gene TRBV7-8 combines with J gene TRBJ1-1; D gene uncertain. Trimming stripped 5 bases from V and 3 bases from J, with 16 bases between. CDR1 and CDR2 from the germline V gene are SGHVS and FQNEAQ. There are 15 residues in the CDR3. The CDR3 region has the DNA TGTGCCAGCAGCCCTGGGGAGGGAGTTGACACTGAAGCTTTCTTT. Translation gives CASSPGEGVDTEAFF.

V is TRBV7-9 and J is TRBJ2-6; 7 positions agree with TRBD1. Germline V gene data show CDR1 as SEHNR and CDR2 as FQNEAQ (reference sequence). V shed 5 bases and J 0 bases; nucleotides not matched to a gene: 10. The length of the CDR3 is 18 residues. As DNA, the CDR3 is TGTGCCAGCAGCCCCCATGGGACAGTACTCTCTGGGGCCAACGTCCTGACTTTC. Its translation: CASSPHGTVLSGANVLTF.